This T cell receptor beta chain derives from a study of blood T cell repertoires in COVID-19. Overall study context: Sites in the United States, Italy and Spain provided acute and convalescent COVID-19 samples.

Participants, about 18 to 95 years old, spanned 25 or so US areas. Self-reported history from a screening survey and questionnaire set each donor's cohort. Cohort 3 donors counted as recovered after two negative PCRs, clearance, or resolved symptoms. The table came from immunoSEQ multiplex PCR; TCRdb's copy has only in-frame clones and leaves some out. The sample holds about 400,000 clones; under 90% are singletons and the top ten take 1.5% to 2%. Trimming left V 6 bases short and J 6 bases short, with 14 bases between. This CDR3 region has 13 residues. CDR1 and CDR2 from the germline V gene are MNHEY and SVGAGI.

The origin of this receptor is a woman aged 30 to 39 who had recovered from COVID-19. The sample consisted of PBMCs or T cells enriched from blood (not recorded which). V and J are TRBV6-5 and TRBJ1-2, with TRBD1 as a possible D gene (5 bases). CDR3 region: CASRFPGGNGYTF. The CDR3 DNA reads as TGTGCCAGCAGATTTCCGGGGGGTAATGGCTACACCTTC.